Listed here are 15 T cell receptor beta chains from one sample, sequenced in a study of blood T cell repertoires in COVID-19. Generated by immunoSEQ multiplex PCR, the TCRdb table keeps only in-frame clones and is missing some. Of fewer than 350,000 clones in the sample, around 90% were seen once. Sequences were obtained from PBMCs or T cells enriched from blood (not recorded which). These receptors were obtained from a woman aged 40-49 years with acute COVID-19.

V usage is TRBV12-3 or TRBV12-4 and J usage is TRBJ1-4, with D possibly matching TRBD1 (6 bases). Trimming pared 6 bases from V and 8 bases from J, leaving 13 bases between. The CDR3 runs to 13 residues. Written as DNA, the CDR3 is TGTGCCAGCAGATTACAGGGTTGGGAAAAACTGTTTTTT. Its translation is CASRLQGWEKLFF.

CDR3 nucleotide sequence: TGTGCCAGCAGTTTGAGGCCCCAGGGGAATCAGCCCCAGCATTTT. This codes for CASSLRPQGNQPQHF. The genes are TRBV28 and TRBJ1-5; D might be TRBD1 (6 bases). Trimming left V 3 bases short and J 4 bases short, with 13 bases between. Germline V gene sequence: CDR1 MDHEN, CDR2 SYDVKM. The CDR3 is 15 amino acids.

V and J are TRBV28 and TRBJ1-5, with 12 bases lining up with TRBD1. The CDR3 runs 17 residues. The ends lost 6 bases at V and 2 bases at J; junction bases unmatched: 8. Germline CDR1 and CDR2: MDHEN and SYDVKM. CDR3 bases: TGTGCCAGCAGGTGGGGGACAGGGGGCAGGGGCAATCAGCCCCAGCATTTT. This gives the protein CASRWGTGGRGNQPQHF. Filled out from reference TRBV28 and TRBJ1-5, the complete variable domain reads DVKVTQSSRYLVKRTGEKVFLECVQDMDHENMFWYRQDPGLGLRLIYFSYDVKMKEKGDIPEGYSVSREKKERFSLILESASTNQTSMYLCASRWGTGGRGNQPQHFGDGTRLSIL.

The rearrangement joins TRBV28 to TRBJ2-7; TRBD1 agrees at 12 bases. The CDR3 is 14 amino acids. The J segment lost 6 bases and the V segment lost 3 bases, leaving 3 bases of the junction unmatched. The germline gives CDR1 MDHEN, CDR2 SYDVKM. The CDR3 DNA sequence: TGTGCCAGCAGTTTTCCGGGACAGGGGGCCGAGCAGTACTTC. Translating it yields CASSFPGQGAEQYF. The full variable domain, completed using reference TRBV28 and TRBJ2-7, is DVKVTQSSRYLVKRTGEKVFLECVQDMDHENMFWYRQDPGLGLRLIYFSYDVKMKEKGDIPEGYSVSREKKERFSLILESASTNQTSMYLCASSFPGQGAEQYFGPGTRLTVT.

The chain uses TRBV3-1 (or the pseudogene TRBV3-2) and TRBJ1-6; 7 nucleotides match TRBD1. The ends lost 2 bases at V and 10 bases at J; junction bases unmatched: 14. CDR3 length: 17 residues. CDR1 and CDR2 (germline): LGHDT, YNNKEL (reference sequence). The CDR3 nucleotides read TGTGCCAGCAGCCAATTCCCGGGACAGACCTCAGAGTCACCCCTCCACTTT. This translates into CASSQFPGQTSESPLHF.

As for this clone: This CDR3 is also generated by other DNA sequences in the sample. This chain links TRBV18 with TRBJ1-4, with a weak D call TRBD1 (5 bases). The germline V gene encodes CDR1 KGHSH and CDR2 LQKENI. CDR3 length equals 14 residues. Trimming shortened V by 6 bases and J by 3 bases, and 11 bases separated the two germline ends. The CDR3 region has the DNA TGTGCCAGCTCTCCTCAGGGTGCTAATGAAAAACTGTTTTTT. This sequence encodes CASSPQGANEKLFF.

This sequence joins TRBV30 and TRBJ2-1; 10 nucleotides align to TRBD2. Looked up from germline, CDR1 is GTSNPN and CDR2 is SVGIG (reference sequence). The CDR3 sequence is 14 residues long. Trimming at V came to 7 bases and at J to 7 bases, leaving 10 bases not matched to a gene. CDR3 residues: CASYLAGGTNEQFF. Written as DNA, the CDR3 is TGTGCCTCCTACTTAGCGGGGGGCACAAATGAGCAGTTCTTC.

This chain joins TRBV24-1 and TRBJ2-7; tentative D call: TRBD2 (6 bases). In germline, CDR1 is KGHDR, CDR2 SFDVKD. There are 14 residues in the CDR3. Trimming cost V 4 bases and J 4 bases, with 13 bases left between them. CDR3 amino acids: CATSDTGGPYEQYF. The CDR3 nucleotides are TGTGCCACCAGTGACACCGGGGGACCGTACGAGCAGTACTTC.

In DNA form, the CDR3 reads TGTGCCAGCAGTGAGGACAGTTTCGGTCAGCCCCAGCATTTT. Translation: CASSEDSFGQPQHF. The chain couples TRBV28 to TRBJ1-5; D possibly corresponds to TRBD1 (6 bases). The V gene's germline CDR1 is MDHEN and CDR2 SYDVKM. This CDR3 region has 14 residues. The germline V and J ends were trimmed by 5 bases and 6 bases, with 14 bases remaining between them.

The rearrangement joins TRBV4-3 to TRBJ1-4; possible D gene TRBD1, 6 bases. The germline V gene encodes CDR1 LGHNA and CDR2 YSLEER. The CDR3 totals 16 residues. Trimming took 3 bases from V and 3 from J, leaving 14 bases between them. The DNA of the CDR3 is TGCGCCAGCAGCCAGTTTCAGGGGTGGTCTAATGAAAAACTGTTTTTT. As protein: CASSQFQGWSNEKLFF.

J is TRBJ2-4 and V is TRBV11-2; D is possibly TRBD2 (6 bases). CDR3 length: 14 residues. The V gene's germline CDR1 is SGHAT and CDR2 FQNNGV. With 3 bases removed from V and 5 bases from J, the gap between germline ends came to 11 bases. Here the CDR3 reads CASSLGGVENIQYF. CDR3 DNA sequence: TGTGCCAGCAGCTTGGGCGGGGTTGAAAACATTCAGTACTTC.

The rearrangement uses TRBV28 and TRBJ2-7; 9 bases agree with TRBD2. Trimming cost V 4 bases and J 2 bases; bases outside gene matches: 6. The CDR3 has 15 amino acids. Germline CDR1 and CDR2: MDHEN and SYDVKM. The CDR3 sequence is CASSWGAGGTYEQYF. The CDR3 region has the DNA TGTGCCAGCAGTTGGGGCGCGGGGGGGACCTACGAGCAGTACTTC.

The chain is built from TRBV2 and TRBJ1-5; 7 bases agree with TRBD1. The V gene end was trimmed by 4 bases and the J gene end by 5 bases; junction bases not matched to a gene: 2. CDR3 length equals 13 residues. The germline V gene has CDR1 SNHLY and CDR2 FYNNEI. Here the CDR3 reads CASSGDSDQPQHF. In DNA, the CDR3 is TGTGCCAGCAGTGGGGACAGCGATCAGCCCCAGCATTTT. Based on the CDR3 plus reference TRBV2 and TRBJ1-5, the full variable domain is EPEVTQTPSHQVTQMGQEVILRCVPISNHLYFYWYRQILGQKVEFLVSFYNNEISEKSEIFDDQFSVERPDGSNFTLKIRSTKLEDSAMYFCASSGDSDQPQHFGDGTRLSIL.

This clone was found once. The chain links TRBV7-9 to TRBJ1-3; tentative D call: TRBD1 (5 bases). The CDR3 loop spans 15 amino acids. V was clipped by 5 bases and J by 0 bases, with 11 bases between them. The V gene's germline CDR1 is SEHNR and CDR2 FQNEAQ (reference sequence). This chain's CDR3 is CASSVNRLSGNTIYF. DNA for the CDR3: TGTGCCAGCAGCGTGAACAGGCTCTCTGGAAACACCATATATTTT.

CDR3 DNA sequence: TGTGCCAGCAGCGTAGGTTCAGGGAACTTGGTGTATGGCTACACCTTC. Its translation is CASSVGSGNLVYGYTF. This chain uses TRBV9 with TRBJ1-2, with D possibly matching TRBD1 (5 bases). The CDR3 extends over 16 amino acids. The germline V and J ends were trimmed by 0 bases and 5 bases, with 17 bases remaining between them. Per germline, CDR1 SGDLS and CDR2 YYNGEE.